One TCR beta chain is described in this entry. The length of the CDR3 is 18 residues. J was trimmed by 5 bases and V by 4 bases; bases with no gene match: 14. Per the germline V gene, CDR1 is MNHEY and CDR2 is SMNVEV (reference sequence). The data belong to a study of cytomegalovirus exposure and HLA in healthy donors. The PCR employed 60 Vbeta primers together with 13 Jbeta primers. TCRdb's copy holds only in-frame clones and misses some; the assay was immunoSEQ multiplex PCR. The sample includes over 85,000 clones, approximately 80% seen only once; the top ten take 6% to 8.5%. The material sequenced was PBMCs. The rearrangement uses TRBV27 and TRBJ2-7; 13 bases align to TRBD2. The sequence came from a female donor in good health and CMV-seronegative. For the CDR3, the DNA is TGTGCCAGCAGTTCATCAAGGACTAGCGGGAGTGGAATAAACGAGCAGTACTTC. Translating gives CASSSSRTSGSGINEQYF.